The following is a T cell receptor (beta chain) sequence with its context. What it binds is not known. The germline V and J ends were trimmed by 2 bases and 3 bases, with 6 bases remaining between them. CDR1 is SGHRS and CDR2 is YFSETQ in the germline V gene. The CDR3 contains 13 residues. The data derive from a study of blood T cells in healthy people across ages. A J-beta primer mix and a sample-barcoded 5' primer were used in a second PCR of roughly 6 to 11 cycles. In TCRdb, the 5' RACE reads were re-called with MiXCR into one record per CDR3 protein. The sample contains 650,000 to 700,000 distinct CDR3 sequences, 45% to 60% of which appear only once. Overall study findings and caveats: It was the long-lived donors that had more naive CD4+ cells and higher diversity than aged donors.

The sample comprised blood. The chain employs TRBV5-1 and TRBJ2-4; D gene unclear. This TCR was recovered from a woman aged 80 or older in good health. The CDR3 sequence is CASSFAGKNIQYF. CDR3 DNA: TGCGCCAGCAGCTTTGCTGGCAAAAACATTCAGTACTTC.